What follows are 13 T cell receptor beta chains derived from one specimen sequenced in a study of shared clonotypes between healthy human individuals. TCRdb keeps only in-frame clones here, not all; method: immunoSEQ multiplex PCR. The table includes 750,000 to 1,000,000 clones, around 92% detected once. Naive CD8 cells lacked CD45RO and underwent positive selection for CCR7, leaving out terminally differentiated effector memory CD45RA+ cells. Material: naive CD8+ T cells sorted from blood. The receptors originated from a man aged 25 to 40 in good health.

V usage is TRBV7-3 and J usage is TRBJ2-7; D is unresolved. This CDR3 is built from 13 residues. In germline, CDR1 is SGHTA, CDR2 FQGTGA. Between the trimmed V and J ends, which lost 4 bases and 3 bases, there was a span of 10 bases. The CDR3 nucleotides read TGTGCCAGCAGCTCCTGGCTCGGCTACGAGCAGTACTTC. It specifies CASSSWLGYEQYF.

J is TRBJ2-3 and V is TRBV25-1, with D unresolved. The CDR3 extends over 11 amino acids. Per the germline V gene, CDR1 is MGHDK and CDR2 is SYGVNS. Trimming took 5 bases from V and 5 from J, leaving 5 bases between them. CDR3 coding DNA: TGTGCCAGCAGTAAGGGAGATACGCAGTATTTT. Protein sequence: CASSKGDTQYF.

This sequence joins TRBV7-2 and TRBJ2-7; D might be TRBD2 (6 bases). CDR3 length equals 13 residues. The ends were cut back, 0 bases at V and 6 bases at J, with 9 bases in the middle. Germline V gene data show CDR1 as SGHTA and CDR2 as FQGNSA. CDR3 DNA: TGTGCCAGCAGCTTAGCGGGGGGATCCGAGCAGTACTTC. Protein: CASSLAGGSEQYF.

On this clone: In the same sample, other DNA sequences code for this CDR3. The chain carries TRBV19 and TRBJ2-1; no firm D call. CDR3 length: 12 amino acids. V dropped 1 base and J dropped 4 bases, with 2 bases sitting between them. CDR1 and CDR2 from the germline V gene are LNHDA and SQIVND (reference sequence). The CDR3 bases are TGTGCCAGTAGTATAGGTTACAATGAGCAGTTCTTC. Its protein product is CASSIGYNEQFF. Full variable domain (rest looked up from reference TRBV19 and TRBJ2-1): DGGITQSPKYLFRKEGQNVTLSCEQNLNHDAMYWYRQDPGQGLRLIYYSQIVNDFQKGDIAEGYSVSREKKESFPLTVTSAQKNPTAFYLCASSIGYNEQFFGPGTRLTVL.

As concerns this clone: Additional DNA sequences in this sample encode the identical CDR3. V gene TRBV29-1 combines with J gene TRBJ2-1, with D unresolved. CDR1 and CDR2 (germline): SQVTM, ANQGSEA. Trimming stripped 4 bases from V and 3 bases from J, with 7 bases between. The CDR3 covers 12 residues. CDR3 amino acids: CSVVGNYNEQFF. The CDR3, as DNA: TGCAGCGTTGTGGGGAACTACAATGAGCAGTTCTTC.

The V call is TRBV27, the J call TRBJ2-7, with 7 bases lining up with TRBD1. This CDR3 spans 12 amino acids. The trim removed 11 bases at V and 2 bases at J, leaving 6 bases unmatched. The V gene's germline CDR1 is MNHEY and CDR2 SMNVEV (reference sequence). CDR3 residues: CAVRQGPYEQYF. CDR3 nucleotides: TGTGCCGTCCGACAGGGCCCCTACGAGCAGTACTTC.

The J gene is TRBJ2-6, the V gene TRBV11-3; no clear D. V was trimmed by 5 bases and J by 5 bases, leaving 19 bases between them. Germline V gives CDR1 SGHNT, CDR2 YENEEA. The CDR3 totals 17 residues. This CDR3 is CASSPRPRQSRANVLTF. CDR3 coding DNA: TGTGCCAGCAGCCCCCGGCCTCGACAAAGTCGGGCCAACGTCCTGACTTTC.

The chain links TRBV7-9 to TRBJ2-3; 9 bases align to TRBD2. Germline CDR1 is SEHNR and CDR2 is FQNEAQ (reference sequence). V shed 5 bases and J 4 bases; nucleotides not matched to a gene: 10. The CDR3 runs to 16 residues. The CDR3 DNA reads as TGTGCCAGCAGCCCCCGCGGCGGGAGGGCCGCAGATACGCAGTATTTT. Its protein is CASSPRGGRAADTQYF.

The CDR3: CASSLVGLAITGELFF. The DNA of the CDR3 is TGTGCCAGCAGCTTAGTAGGACTAGCGATAACCGGGGAGCTGTTTTTT. The rearrangement joins TRBV7-9 to TRBJ2-2; 9 nucleotides line up with TRBD2. Per germline, CDR1 SEHNR and CDR2 FQNEAQ (reference sequence). Trimming at V came to 1 base and at J to 5 bases, leaving 5 bases not matched to a gene. The CDR3 has 16 amino acids.

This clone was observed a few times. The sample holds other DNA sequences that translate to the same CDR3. The DNA for the CDR3 is TGTGCCAGCAGCTCGACAGGGGACCAGCCCCAGCATTTT. Translated, it gives CASSSTGDQPQHF. The gene calls are TRBV7-9 and TRBJ1-5, with TRBD1 matching over 8 bases. Trimming at V came to 4 bases and at J to 7 bases, leaving 3 bases not matched to a gene. Per the germline V gene, CDR1 is SEHNR and CDR2 is FQNEAQ (reference sequence). CDR3 length: 13 residues.

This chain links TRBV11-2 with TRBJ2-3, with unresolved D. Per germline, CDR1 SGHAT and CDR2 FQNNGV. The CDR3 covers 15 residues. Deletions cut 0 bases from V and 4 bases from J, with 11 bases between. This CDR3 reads CASSLEGFGADTQYF. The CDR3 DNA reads TGTGCCAGCAGCTTAGAAGGGTTTGGCGCAGATACGCAGTATTTT.

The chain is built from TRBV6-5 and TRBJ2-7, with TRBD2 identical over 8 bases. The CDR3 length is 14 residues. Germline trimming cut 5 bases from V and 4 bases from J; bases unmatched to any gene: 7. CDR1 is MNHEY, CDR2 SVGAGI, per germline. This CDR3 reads CASSPFSGSYEQYF. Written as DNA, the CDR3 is TGTGCCAGCAGTCCATTCAGCGGGAGTTACGAGCAGTACTTC.

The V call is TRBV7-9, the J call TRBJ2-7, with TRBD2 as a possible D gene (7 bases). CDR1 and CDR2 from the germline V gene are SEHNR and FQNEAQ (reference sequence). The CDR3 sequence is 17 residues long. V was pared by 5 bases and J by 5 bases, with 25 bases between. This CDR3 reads CASSHLGGGRVLNEQYF. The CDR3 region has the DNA TGTGCCAGCAGCCACCTAGGGGGGGGCAGGGTCTTGAACGAGCAGTACTTC.